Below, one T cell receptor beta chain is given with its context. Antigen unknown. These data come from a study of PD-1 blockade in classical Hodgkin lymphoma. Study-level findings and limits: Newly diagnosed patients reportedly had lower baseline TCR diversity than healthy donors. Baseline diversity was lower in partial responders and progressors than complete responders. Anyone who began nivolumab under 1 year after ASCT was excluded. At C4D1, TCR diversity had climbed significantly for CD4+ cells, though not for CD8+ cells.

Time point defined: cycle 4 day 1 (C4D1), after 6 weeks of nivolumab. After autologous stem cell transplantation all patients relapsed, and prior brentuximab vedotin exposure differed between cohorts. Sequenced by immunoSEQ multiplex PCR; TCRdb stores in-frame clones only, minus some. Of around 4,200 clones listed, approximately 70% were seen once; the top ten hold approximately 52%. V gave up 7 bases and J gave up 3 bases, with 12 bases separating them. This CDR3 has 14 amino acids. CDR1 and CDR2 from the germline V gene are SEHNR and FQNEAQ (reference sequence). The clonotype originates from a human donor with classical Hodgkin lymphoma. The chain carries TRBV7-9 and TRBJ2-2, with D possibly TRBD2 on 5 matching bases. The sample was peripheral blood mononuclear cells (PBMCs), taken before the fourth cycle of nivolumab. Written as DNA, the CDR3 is TGTGCCAGCACCTTTGACTATTACACCGGGGAGCTGTTTTTT. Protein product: CASTFDYYTGELFF.